This TCR beta chain was retrieved from a study of blood T cell repertoires in COVID-19. Sequencing was performed with immunoSEQ multiplex PCR; in TCRdb, only in-frame clones are kept and a portion is missing. This repertoire shows 150,000 or so clones, roughly 80% found once; its top ten account for 4% to 4.5%. The receptor's source is a woman aged 50 to 60 who had recovered from COVID-19. Sequencing was performed on PBMCs or T cells enriched from blood (not recorded which).

The CDR3 here is CASSQPLQGVEAFF. CDR3 in DNA: TGTGCCAGCAGCCAACCCCTACAGGGGGTAGAAGCTTTCTTT. This chain uses TRBV4-2 with TRBJ1-1; 8 positions match TRBD1. The CDR3 runs 14 residues. V lost 2 bases and J lost 8; bases outside the gene matches: 7. In germline, CDR1 is LGHNA, CDR2 YNFKEQ.